This T cell receptor beta chain was recorded in a study of control samples from healthy donors and cancer patients. Using immunoSEQ multiplex PCR, the repertoire was profiled, and TCRdb retains in-frame clones only, with some absent. This sample has about 130,000 clones, with about 95% found just once. The germline V gene has CDR1 SGDLS and CDR2 YYNGEE. The CDR3 length is 19 residues. The ends were cut back, 0 bases at V and 4 bases at J, with 22 bases in the middle. The chain links TRBV9 to TRBJ2-2, with unresolved D. Specimen: blood. The clonotype originates from a man younger than 40 in good health. The CDR3 coding sequence is TGTGCCAGCAGCGTAGATTTCTCTAGGTCCAGCGTCACCACCGGGGAGCTGTTTTTT. This gives the protein CASSVDFSRSSVTTGELFF.